The following is a TCR beta chain sequence with its context. No antigen is known for it. This sample was taken from a study of graft-versus-host responses after intestinal transplantation. Whole-study context: Transplant types were multivisceral, liver-intestinal, or isolated intestinal. Study results and limitations: The study found high graft-versus-host to host-versus-graft clonal ratios in allografts of patients with graft-donor T cell macrochimerism.

Measured with immunoSEQ multiplex PCR; TCRdb has only the in-frame clones, and not every one. The sample records 25,000 to 30,000 clones, 80% to 95% being singletons. The length of the CDR3 is 14 residues. Germline CDR1 reads SGHDT; CDR2 reads YYEEEE. With 6 bases clipped from V and 0 bases from J, the junction kept 5 bases outside the gene matches. This clonotype was sampled from a human patient who received an intestinal transplant, so some T cells may come from the graft donor. Sequences were derived from PBMCs, sampled 18 days after transplant. The chain recombines TRBV5-6 with TRBJ1-1, with 7 positions matching TRBD1. The CDR3: CASNPGQLNTEAFF. The CDR3 DNA sequence: TGTGCCAGCAACCCGGGACAGCTGAACACTGAAGCTTTCTTT.